A single sample is the source of the 8 T cell receptor beta chains below, sequenced in a study of blood T cell repertoires in COVID-19. Repertoires were generated with immunoSEQ multiplex PCR, while TCRdb's copy carries only in-frame clones and drops some. The sample has about 130,000 clones, more than 75% seen once. Source material: peripheral blood. All receptors come from a woman between 65 and 79 years old with COVID-19, enrolled during active disease.

V and J are TRBV4-3 and TRBJ1-5; D unresolved. CDR1 is LGHNA, CDR2 YSLEER, per germline. This CDR3 has 14 residues. The V end lost 1 base, the J end lost 8 bases, and 12 bases lay between the germline ends. CDR3 amino acids: CASSQGPDGKPQHF. The CDR3 DNA is TGCGCCAGCAGCCAAGGTCCAGACGGGAAGCCCCAGCATTTT.

This chain joins TRBV5-1 and TRBJ2-5, with TRBD1 identical over 9 bases. Trimming removed 6 bases from V and 1 base from J; junction bases left unmatched: 4. The CDR3 consists of 14 residues. Germline CDR1 and CDR2: SGHRS and YFSETQ. The CDR3 loop reads CASMTGGTQETQYF. The CDR3 bases are TGCGCCAGCATGACAGGGGGAACCCAAGAGACCCAGTACTTC.

The chain carries TRBV6-1 and TRBJ2-5; 7 positions agree with TRBD1. Germline V gives CDR1 MNHNS, CDR2 SASEGT. The CDR3 has 16 residues. Germline trimming cut 2 bases from V and 1 base from J; bases unmatched to any gene: 7. The DNA for the CDR3 is TGTGCCAGCAGTGAACTTCGGGGACAGACCCAAGAGACCCAGTACTTC. It specifies CASSELRGQTQETQYF.

The V and J genes are TRBV12-3 or TRBV12-4 and TRBJ1-1; tentative D call: TRBD1 (6 bases). Trimming left V 2 bases short and J 11 bases short, with 15 bases between. The CDR3 totals 13 residues. In DNA form, the CDR3 reads TGTGCCAGCAGTTTATTGGGGGGGCTAAGTGCTTTCTTT. Protein: CASSLLGGLSAFF.

This chain uses TRBV30 with TRBJ1-2, with a possible D match to TRBD1 (6 bases). The CDR3 runs 14 residues. Germline CDR1 is GTSNPN and CDR2 is SVGIG (reference sequence). Trimming took 3 bases from V and 5 from J, leaving 16 bases between them. The CDR3 sequence: CAWRGQGLEYGYTF. CDR3 DNA sequence: TGTGCCTGGAGAGGTCAGGGGCTGGAATATGGCTACACCTTC.

J is TRBJ1-1 and V is TRBV7-3; 9 bases are shared with TRBD1. Germline CDR1 reads SGHTA; CDR2 reads FQGTGA. This CDR3 has 15 amino acids. Unmatched junction bases numbered 8, after V lost 5 bases and J lost 4 bases. The CDR3 DNA reads as TGTGCCAGCAGCCGCTCGGGGGGACAGGGCACTGAAGCTTTCTTT. This sequence encodes CASSRSGGQGTEAFF. Variable domain in full (rest from reference TRBV7-3 and TRBJ1-1): GAGVSQTPSNKVTEKGKYVELRCDPISGHTALYWYRQSLGQGPEFLIYFQGTGAADDSGLPNDRFFAVRPEGSVSTLKIQRTERGDSAVYLCASSRSGGQGTEAFFGQGTRLTVV.

V and J are TRBV6-2 or TRBV6-3 and TRBJ1-2; D gene ambiguous. Trimming stripped 7 bases from V and 4 bases from J, with 13 bases between. CDR3 length: 13 residues. The germline gives CDR1 MNHEY, CDR2 SVGEGT. The CDR3 loop reads CASTPRGVYGYTF. The CDR3 DNA sequence: TGTGCCAGCACCCCGCGCGGGGTCTATGGCTACACCTTC.

The chain is built from TRBV10-2 and TRBJ1-1, with D possibly being TRBD1 (5 bases). Germline CDR1 is WSHSY and CDR2 is SAAADI. The CDR3 covers 14 residues. Trimming shortened V by 1 base and J by 6 bases, and 12 bases separated the two germline ends. CDR3 DNA sequence: TGCGCCAGCAGTGAGTGGGGCTGGGCAGCTGAAGCTTTCTTT. It encodes CASSEWGWAAEAFF.